What follows are 10 T cell receptor beta chains derived from one specimen sequenced in a study of shared clonotypes between healthy human individuals. Method: immunoSEQ multiplex PCR; TCRdb's copy keeps in-frame clones and lacks some. The sample consists of 450,000 to 500,000 clones, over 60% of them appearing once. Sequences were obtained from PBMCs. All receptors come from a woman aged 40-49 years in good health. Some clones in this sample may be carry-over from other donors' samples.

Turning to this clone: With only one base between it and a far larger clone, this is likely a read error. This rearrangement joins TRBV2 to TRBJ2-7; D ambiguous. The J call is uncertain, as TRBJ2-1 better fits the DNA end. The CDR3 loop spans 14 amino acids. Germline V gene lookup returns CDR1 SNHLY and CDR2 FYNNEI. The CDR3 DNA reads as TGTGCCAGCAGTGAAGCGCTTCAGAGCGATGAGCAGTTCTTC. Translated, it gives CASSEALQSDEQFF.

This sequence joins TRBV5-1 and TRBJ2-7, with TRBD2 matching 11 bases. With V trimmed by 4 bases and J by 4 bases, 4 bases remained unmatched. Germline loops: CDR1 SGHRS, CDR2 YFSETQ. The CDR3 spans 14 residues. DNA of the CDR3: TGCGCCAGCAGCGTGACTAGCGGGACTTACGAGCAGTACTTC. It is translated as CASSVTSGTYEQYF.

This chain joins TRBV9 and TRBJ2-1; possible D gene TRBD1, 6 bases. The CDR3 sequence is 15 residues long. V lost 4 bases and J 4 bases, leaving 15 bases between the germline ends. Germline V gene data show CDR1 as SGDLS and CDR2 as YYNGEE. The CDR3 DNA reads as TGTGCCAGCAGCCGAGTGGACGGGACATACAATGAGCAGTTCTTC. Protein sequence: CASSRVDGTYNEQFF.

The CDR3, as DNA: TGTGCCAGCAGCCTAGTACCAGGGGGCAATGAGCAGTTCTTC. This gives the protein CASSLVPGGNEQFF. The V gene is TRBV6-1, the J gene TRBJ2-1; the match to TRBD1 covers 7 bases. CDR3 length equals 14 residues. Losses at the gene ends were 6 bases for V and 6 bases for J; bases not matched to a gene: 8. Germline assignment: CDR1 MNHNS and CDR2 SASEGT.

The J gene is TRBJ2-7, the V gene TRBV9; 8 nucleotides line up with TRBD1. With 5 bases clipped from V and 7 bases from J, the junction kept 11 bases outside the gene matches. The V gene's germline CDR1 is SGDLS and CDR2 YYNGEE. The CDR3 consists of 14 residues. CDR3 residues: CASSPRTGPGEQYF. The CDR3 region has the DNA TGTGCCAGCAGTCCTAGGACAGGGCCGGGGGAGCAGTACTTC.

This clone has just a few counts. The genes are TRBV6-6 and TRBJ1-4; tentatively, D is TRBD1 (6 bases). The CDR3 consists of 13 residues. Germline V lookup: CDR1 MNHNY, CDR2 SVGAGI (reference sequence). Trimming stripped 8 bases from V and 7 bases from J, with 14 bases between. CDR3 DNA: TGTGCCAGCCGCGCCCTACAGGGTGAAAAACTGTTTTTT. It translates to CASRALQGEKLFF.

CDR3 in amino acids: CASSLAANTEAFF. The DNA of the CDR3 is TGTGCCAGCAGTTTAGCAGCGAACACTGAAGCTTTCTTT. The chain joins TRBV27 to TRBJ1-1; D call uncertain. Trimming stripped 2 bases from V and 1 base from J, with 5 bases between. The germline gives CDR1 MNHEY, CDR2 SMNVEV (reference sequence). The CDR3 has 13 residues.

The rearrangement joins TRBV25-1 to TRBJ2-3, with D uncertain. V lost 3 bases and J lost 4, with 8 bases in between. In germline, CDR1 is MGHDK, CDR2 SYGVNS. This CDR3 has 13 amino acids. The CDR3 here is CASSDGVADTQYF. As DNA, the CDR3 is TGTGCCAGCAGTGATGGAGTCGCAGATACGCAGTATTTT.

This chain connects TRBV7-9 to TRBJ1-1; tentatively, D is TRBD1 (6 bases). Deletions cut 5 bases from V and 5 bases from J, with 12 bases between. This CDR3 is built from 13 residues. Per germline, CDR1 SEHNR and CDR2 FQNEAQ (reference sequence). Written as DNA, the CDR3 is TGTGCCAGCAGCCGAGGGGGAGCGACTGAAGCTTTCTTT. Translation gives CASSRGGATEAFF.

V is TRBV7-2 and J is TRBJ2-3, with 12 nucleotides matching TRBD2. Germline V CDR1 and CDR2: SGHTA, FQGNSA. V trimming: 4 bases; J trimming: 8 bases; junction bases outside the gene matches: 4. The CDR3 length is 14 residues. The CDR3 sequence: CASSWTSGEGTQYF. The CDR3 DNA follows: TGTGCCAGCAGCTGGACTAGCGGGGAAGGTACGCAGTATTTT.